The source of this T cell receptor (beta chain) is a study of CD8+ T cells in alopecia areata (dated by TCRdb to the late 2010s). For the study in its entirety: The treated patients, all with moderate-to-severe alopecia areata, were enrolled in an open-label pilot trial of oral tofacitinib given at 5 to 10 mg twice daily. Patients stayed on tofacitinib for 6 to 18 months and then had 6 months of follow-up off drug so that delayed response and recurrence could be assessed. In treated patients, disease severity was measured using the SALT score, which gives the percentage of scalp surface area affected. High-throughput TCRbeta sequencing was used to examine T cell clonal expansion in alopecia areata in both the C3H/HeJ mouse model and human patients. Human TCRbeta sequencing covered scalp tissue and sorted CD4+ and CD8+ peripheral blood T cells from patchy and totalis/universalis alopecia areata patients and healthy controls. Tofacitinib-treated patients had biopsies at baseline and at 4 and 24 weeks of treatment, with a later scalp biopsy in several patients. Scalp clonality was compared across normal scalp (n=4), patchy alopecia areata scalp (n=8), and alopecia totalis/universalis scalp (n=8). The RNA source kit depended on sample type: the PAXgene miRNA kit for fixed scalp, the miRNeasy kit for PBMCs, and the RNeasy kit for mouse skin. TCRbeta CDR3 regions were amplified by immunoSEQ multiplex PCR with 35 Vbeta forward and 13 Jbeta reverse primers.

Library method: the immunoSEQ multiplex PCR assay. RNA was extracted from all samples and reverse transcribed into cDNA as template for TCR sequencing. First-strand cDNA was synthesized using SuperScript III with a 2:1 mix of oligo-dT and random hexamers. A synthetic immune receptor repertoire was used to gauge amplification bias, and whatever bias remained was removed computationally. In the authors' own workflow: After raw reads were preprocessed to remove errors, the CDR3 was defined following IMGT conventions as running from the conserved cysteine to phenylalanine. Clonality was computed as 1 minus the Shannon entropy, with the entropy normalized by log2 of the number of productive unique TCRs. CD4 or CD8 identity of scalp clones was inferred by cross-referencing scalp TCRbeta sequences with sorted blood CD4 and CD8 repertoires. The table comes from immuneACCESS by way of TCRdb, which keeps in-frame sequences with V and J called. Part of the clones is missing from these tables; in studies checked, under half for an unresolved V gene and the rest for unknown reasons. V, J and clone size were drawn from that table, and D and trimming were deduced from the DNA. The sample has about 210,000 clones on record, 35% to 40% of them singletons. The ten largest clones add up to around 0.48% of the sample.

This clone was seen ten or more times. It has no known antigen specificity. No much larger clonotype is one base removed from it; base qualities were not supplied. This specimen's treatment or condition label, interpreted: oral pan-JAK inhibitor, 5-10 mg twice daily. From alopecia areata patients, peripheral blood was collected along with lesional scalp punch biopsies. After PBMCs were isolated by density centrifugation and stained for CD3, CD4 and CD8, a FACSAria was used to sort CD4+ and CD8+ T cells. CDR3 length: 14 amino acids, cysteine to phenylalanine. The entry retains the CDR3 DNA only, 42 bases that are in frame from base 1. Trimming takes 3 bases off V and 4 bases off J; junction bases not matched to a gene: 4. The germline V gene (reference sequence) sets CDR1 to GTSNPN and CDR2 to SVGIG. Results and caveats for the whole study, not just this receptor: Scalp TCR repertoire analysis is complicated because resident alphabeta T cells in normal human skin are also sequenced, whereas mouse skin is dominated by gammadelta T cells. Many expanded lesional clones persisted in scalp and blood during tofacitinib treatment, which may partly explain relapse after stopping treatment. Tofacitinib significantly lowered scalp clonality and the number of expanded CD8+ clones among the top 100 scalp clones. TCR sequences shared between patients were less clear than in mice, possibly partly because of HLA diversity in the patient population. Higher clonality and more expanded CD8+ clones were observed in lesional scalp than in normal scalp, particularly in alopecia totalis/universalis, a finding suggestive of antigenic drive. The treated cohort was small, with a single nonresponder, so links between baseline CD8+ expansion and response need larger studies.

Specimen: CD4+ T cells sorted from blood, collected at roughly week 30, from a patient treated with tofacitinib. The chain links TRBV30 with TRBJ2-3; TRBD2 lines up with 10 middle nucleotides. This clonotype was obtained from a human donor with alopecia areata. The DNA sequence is TGTGCCTGGAGATTAGCGGGAGGCGCAGATACGCAGTATTTT. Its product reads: CAWRLAGGADTQYF.